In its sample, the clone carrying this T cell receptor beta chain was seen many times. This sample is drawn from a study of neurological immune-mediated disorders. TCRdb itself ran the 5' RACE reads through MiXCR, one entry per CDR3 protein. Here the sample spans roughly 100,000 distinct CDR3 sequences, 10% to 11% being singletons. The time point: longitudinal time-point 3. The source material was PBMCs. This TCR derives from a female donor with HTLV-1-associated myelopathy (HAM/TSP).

The CDR3 here is CSARSDRGYSNQPQHF. The CDR3 nucleotides read TGCAGTGCTAGGTCGGACAGGGGGTATAGCAATCAGCCCCAGCATTTT. The rearrangement joins TRBV20-1 to TRBJ1-5, with 10 bases identical to TRBD1. CDR3 size: 16 residues. J lost 0 bases, V lost 3 bases, and 5 bases had no gene match. Per the germline V gene, CDR1 is DFQATT and CDR2 is SNEGSKA (reference sequence).